This passage covers 28 T cell receptor beta chains from one sample sequenced in a study of blood T cell repertoires in COVID-19 (dated by TCRdb to 2018 to 2020). Receptor amplification or capture employed the immunoSEQ multiplex PCR assay. TCRdb mirrors the immuneACCESS table, restricted to in-frame sequences. Some clones are absent from its copies; in checked studies, under half trace to an unresolved V gene, and the reason for the others is unknown. For this sample there are tens of thousands of clones; 80% to 90% appear just once. The top ten constitute 17% of the sample. The sample consisted of peripheral blood. The receptors were gathered from a human donor in a cohort sampled during active COVID-19.

The chain uses TRBV5-1 and TRBJ1-4; no firm D call. CDR1 is SGHRS, CDR2 YFSETQ, per germline. CDR3 length: 14 residues. V lost 0 bases and J lost 8, with 11 bases in between. This CDR3 is CASSLGRGLEKLFF. The CDR3 nucleotides are TGCGCCAGCAGCTTGGGGCGAGGATTGGAAAAACTGTTTTTT.

This chain links TRBV2 with TRBJ2-4; TRBD1 is a possible D gene (5 bases). Trimming pared 7 bases from V and 0 bases from J, leaving 16 bases between. From germline, CDR1 is SNHLY and CDR2 FYNNEI. The CDR3 length is 16 residues. This CDR3 reads CASILDSQLAKNIQYF. CDR3 DNA sequence: TGTGCCAGCATACTCGACAGTCAGCTAGCCAAAAACATTCAGTACTTC.

The chain combines TRBV3-1 (or the pseudogene TRBV3-2) with TRBJ2-5; 9 bases are a match to TRBD2. V lost 1 base, J lost 2 bases, and 2 bases stayed unmatched. Looked up from germline, CDR1 is LGHDT and CDR2 is YNNKEL (reference sequence). The CDR3 is 15 amino acids. The CDR3 sequence: CASSQGAGGQETQYF. In DNA, the CDR3 is TGTGCCAGCAGCCAAGGGGCGGGGGGGCAAGAGACCCAGTACTTC.

The genes are TRBV9 and TRBJ1-1, with D unresolved. The CDR3 loop spans 10 amino acids. The V end was cut by 3 bases, the J end by 8 bases, with 5 bases between. Germline V gene lookup returns CDR1 SGDLS and CDR2 YYNGEE. Written as DNA, the CDR3 is TGTGCCAGCAGCGGGAGGGAAGCTTTCTTT. This translates into CASSGREAFF.

This chain joins TRBV19 and TRBJ2-7, with D perhaps matching TRBD2 (6 bases). Germline assignment: CDR1 LNHDA and CDR2 SQIVND (reference sequence). The CDR3 spans 13 residues. V lost 4 bases and J lost 3, with 10 bases in between. CDR3 in DNA: TGTGCCAGTAGTAGGGGGGAGAACTACGAGCAGTACTTC. This gives the protein CASSRGENYEQYF.

The sample holds one count of this clone. The V and J genes are TRBV7-2 and TRBJ1-2, with D maybe TRBD1 (5 bases). CDR1 SGHTA and CDR2 FQGNSA come from the germline V gene. The CDR3 is made up of 13 amino acids. V gave up 3 bases and J gave up 3 bases, with 8 bases separating them. DNA of the CDR3: TGTGCCAGCAGCTTTCCAGGGTACTATGGCTACACCTTC. This codes for CASSFPGYYGYTF. The full variable domain, in which reference TRBV7-2 and TRBJ1-2 provide the parts outside the CDR3, is GAGVSQSPSNKVTEKGKDVELRCDPISGHTALYWYRQSLGQGLEFLIYFQGNSAPDKSGLPSDRFSAERTGGSVSTLTIQRTQQEDSAVYLCASSFPGYYGYTFGSGTRLTVV.

Only one count was recorded for this clone. V usage is TRBV30 and J usage is TRBJ2-1, with D unclear. Trimming pared 8 bases from V and 0 bases from J, leaving 8 bases between. This CDR3 region has 12 residues. The germline V gene has CDR1 GTSNPN and CDR2 SVGIG (reference sequence). CDR3 region: CATDPSYNEQFF. DNA of the CDR3: TGTGCCACAGACCCCTCCTACAATGAGCAGTTCTTC.

The chain is built from TRBV7-3 and TRBJ2-5, with 8 bases that match TRBD2. The length of the CDR3 is 15 residues. Germline V CDR1 and CDR2: SGHTA, FQGTGA. The V and J ends lost 0 bases and 2 bases, in that order; junction bases with no gene match: 2. CDR3 region: CASSLTSGRQETQYF. The CDR3 coding sequence is TGTGCCAGCAGCTTAACCAGCGGGAGACAAGAGACCCAGTACTTC.

About this clone itself: Other DNA sequences in the same sample also yield this CDR3. The rearrangement links TRBV9 to TRBJ2-1; 9 bases are shared with TRBD2. CDR1 SGDLS and CDR2 YYNGEE come from the germline V gene. V dropped 2 bases and J dropped 4; count of bases not matched to a gene: 1. The CDR3 length is 14 residues. The CDR3 nucleotides are TGTGCCAGCAGCGTGACTAGCGGTTACAATGAGCAGTTCTTC. Translation gives CASSVTSGYNEQFF.

The chain uses TRBV4-1 and TRBJ2-1, with 7 bases fitting TRBD2. V lost 5 bases, J lost 1 base, and 5 bases stayed unmatched. CDR3 length: 15 amino acids. Germline lookup yields CDR1 MGHRA and CDR2 YSYEKL. CDR3 bases: TGCGCCAGCAGCAGGGGCGGGAGTTCCTACAATGAGCAGTTCTTC. It specifies CASSRGGSSYNEQFF.

This chain joins TRBV15 and TRBJ1-1, with a tentative D call TRBD1 (6 bases). V lost 6 bases and J 3 bases, leaving 14 bases between the germline ends. The CDR3 is 14 residues long. In germline, CDR1 is LNHNV, CDR2 YYDKDF (reference sequence). The CDR3 here is CATRRTDSYTEAFF. The CDR3 coding sequence is TGTGCCACCAGAAGGACAGACTCGTACACTGAAGCTTTCTTT.

CDR3 DNA sequence: TGTGCCAGTAGTGACAGCGACAGGTACTTTAGCAATCAGCCCCAGCATTTT. This sequence encodes CASSDSDRYFSNQPQHF. The chain joins TRBV19 to TRBJ1-5; weak D call: TRBD1 (6 bases). The V end lost 5 bases, the J end lost 0 bases, and 17 bases lay between the germline ends. CDR3 length: 17 amino acids. Germline lookup yields CDR1 LNHDA and CDR2 SQIVND (reference sequence).

The chain combines TRBV7-2 with TRBJ1-1, with D possibly matching TRBD1 (6 bases). The CDR3 sequence is 14 residues long. The V end was cut by 3 bases, the J end by 6 bases, with 14 bases between. Per germline, CDR1 SGHTA and CDR2 FQGNSA. The CDR3 region has the DNA TGTGCCAGCAGCTTCAGAGAAACAGGGCCTGAAGCTTTCTTT. Translation: CASSFRETGPEAFF.

The chain joins TRBV6-5 to TRBJ2-7, with TRBD1 as a possible D gene (6 bases). The CDR3 sequence is 13 residues long. V gave up 5 bases and J gave up 2 bases, with 10 bases separating them. The germline gives CDR1 MNHEY, CDR2 SVGAGI. The DNA of the CDR3 is TGTGCCAGCAGTCGGACAGTAGCCTACGAGCAGTACTTC. It is translated as CASSRTVAYEQYF.

The chain uses TRBV12-3 or TRBV12-4 and TRBJ2-5, with D unresolved. Trimming took off 3 bases at V and 1 base at J, with 3 bases between the two ends. The CDR3 consists of 12 residues. In DNA, the CDR3 is TGTGCCAGCAGTTTTCTCCAAGAGACCCAGTACTTC. Protein: CASSFLQETQYF.

The V gene is TRBV24-1, the J gene TRBJ2-5; D not certain. Looked up from germline, CDR1 is KGHDR and CDR2 is SFDVKD. The CDR3 spans 12 residues. V was pared by 0 bases and J by 5 bases, with 3 bases between. The CDR3 DNA reads as TGTGCCACCAGTGATTTGGGCGAGACCCAGTACTTC. This codes for CATSDLGETQYF.

The rearrangement links TRBV13 to TRBJ2-3, with 11 bases that match TRBD1. With 5 bases clipped from V and 6 bases from J, the junction kept 4 bases outside the gene matches. This CDR3 region has 14 residues. CDR1 is PRHDT, CDR2 FYEKMQ, per germline (reference sequence). The CDR3 DNA sequence: TGTGCCAGCAGCACGGACAGGGGGCGGGATACGCAGTATTTT. Translating it yields CASSTDRGRDTQYF.

The V gene is TRBV13, the J gene TRBJ2-4; maybe TRBD2 (6 bases). Trimming removed 2 bases from V and 1 base from J, with 18 bases in between. The germline gives CDR1 PRHDT, CDR2 FYEKMQ (reference sequence). The length of the CDR3 is 18 residues. The CDR3 DNA is TGTGCCAGCAGCTTAACTGTTGGGGGGTCTGGGGCCAAAAACATTCAGTACTTC. Its protein is CASSLTVGGSGAKNIQYF.

The rearrangement joins TRBV25-1 to TRBJ2-3, with 7 bases fitting TRBD2. The germline V gene has CDR1 MGHDK and CDR2 SYGVNS. Trimming took 8 bases from V and 0 from J; bases not matched to a gene: 8. The CDR3 totals 15 residues. DNA of the CDR3: TGTGCCAGCTGGGGGAGGGACCTAAGCACAGATACGCAGTATTTT. Translated, it gives CASWGRDLSTDTQYF.

The chain is built from TRBV7-2 and TRBJ2-3, with D possibly matching TRBD1 (6 bases). CDR1 is SGHTA, CDR2 FQGNSA, per germline. The ends were cut back, 2 bases at V and 0 bases at J, with 15 bases in the middle. This CDR3 contains 17 residues. The CDR3 sequence: CASSLIGQQRSTDTQYF. CDR3 sequence (DNA): TGTGCCAGCAGCTTAATTGGACAGCAAAGGAGCACAGATACGCAGTATTTT.

The chain carries TRBV28 and TRBJ2-5; the D gene is possibly TRBD2 (5 bases). Germline CDR1 MDHEN, CDR2 SYDVKM. The CDR3 is 14 amino acids. V lost 7 bases, J lost 2 bases, and 14 bases lay in between. CDR3 nucleotides: TGTGCCAGCAACGGGGTATTGGGGCAAGAGACCCAGTACTTC. As protein: CASNGVLGQETQYF.

The J gene is TRBJ2-2, the V gene TRBV5-4; 9 positions agree with TRBD1. The CDR3 length is 16 residues. CDR1 SGHNT and CDR2 YYREEE come from the germline V gene (reference sequence). Germline trimming cut 2 bases from V and 5 bases from J; bases unmatched to any gene: 7. CDR3: CASSFDRGGWTGELFF. The CDR3 region has the DNA TGTGCCAGCAGCTTTGACAGGGGGGGTTGGACCGGGGAGCTGTTTTTT.

The gene calls are TRBV27 and TRBJ2-7; D perhaps matches TRBD1 (5 bases). CDR3 length: 13 residues. Trimming removed 6 bases at V and 3 bases at J, with 12 bases between. CDR1 and CDR2 (germline): MNHEY, SMNVEV (reference sequence). The CDR3 here is CASSFGAVYEQYF. The CDR3, as DNA: TGTGCCAGCAGCTTTGGGGCGGTCTACGAGCAGTACTTC.

CDR3 sequence (DNA): TGTGCCACCAGCCCCCGGACTAGCGGGGGCCCTGAGCAGTTCTTC. Amino acids: CATSPRTSGGPEQFF. V usage is TRBV15 and J usage is TRBJ2-1; 13 nucleotides match TRBD2. Germline V gene lookup returns CDR1 LNHNV and CDR2 YYDKDF (reference sequence). This CDR3 spans 15 amino acids. The ends lost 5 bases at V and 9 bases at J; junction bases unmatched: 7.

The chain links TRBV5-1 to TRBJ1-1, with no clear D. Germline V CDR1 and CDR2: SGHRS, YFSETQ. CDR3 length equals 15 residues. V lost 0 bases, J lost 2 bases, and 11 bases lay in between. CDR3 loop: CASSLDAEFNTEAFF. In DNA, the CDR3 is TGCGCCAGCAGCTTGGATGCAGAATTCAACACTGAAGCTTTCTTT.

J is TRBJ2-1 and V is TRBV4-3, with TRBD2 matching over 8 bases. The CDR3 has 16 residues. From germline, CDR1 is LGHNA and CDR2 YSLEER. Germline trimming cut 0 bases from V and 9 bases from J; bases unmatched to any gene: 10. In nucleotides, the CDR3 is TGCGCCAGCAGCCAAGAACGAGCGGGGGCCCTCGGTGAGCAGTTCTTC. It translates to CASSQERAGALGEQFF.

This rearrangement joins TRBV12-5 to TRBJ2-3; D may be TRBD2 (6 bases). Germline CDR1 LGHNT, CDR2 FRNRAP. This CDR3 region has 16 residues. V shed 7 bases and J shed 2 bases, with 19 bases lying between them. CDR3 sequence (DNA): TGTGCTAGTGCACCCTATTTTGGGGGGTACACAGATACGCAGTATTTT. This gives the protein CASAPYFGGYTDTQYF.

This clone was observed a few times. The CDR3 coding sequence is TGTGCCAGCAGCCCCGGTGGTATTGAATACGAGCAGTACTTC. This sequence encodes CASSPGGIEYEQYF. The genes are TRBV7-3 and TRBJ2-7; D not resolved. The V gene lost 5 bases and the J gene lost 4 bases, with 15 bases spanning the gap. The CDR3 runs 14 residues. Germline lookup yields CDR1 SGHTA and CDR2 FQGTGA.